This T cell receptor beta chain was sequenced during a study of cytomegalovirus exposure and HLA in healthy donors (dated by TCRdb to 2015 to 2018). At the level of the whole study: The 500 to 800 repertoires of the first cohort and the 120 validation repertoires were produced on the same platform, according to a later analysis. The study aimed to test whether cataloging public T cell receptors could reveal signatures of past pathogen exposure. To predict cytomegalovirus infection status, the study brought together high-throughput TCR immunosequencing, statistical association of individual TCRs with disease status, and machine learning. A separate validation cohort of about 110 different subjects was used in addition to the roughly 700-subject first cohort. The paper as a whole reports these results and caveats: Of the cluster scores, about 94% were above 0 in a later analysis, which found that TCRs clustered in the first cohort also tended to co-occur in the 110 or so validation repertoires. All 120 or so repertoires were used to score co-occurrence in the validation cohort in a later analysis, because that analysis had no HLA typing for the cohort. The authors suggested that the approach could potentially be generalized to other disease states and immunological phenotypes. Most TCR sequences were seen in very few donors, while some public TCRs were found in many individuals. In the study, around 160 TCR beta chains were listed as associated with cytomegalovirus. In vitro tests confirmed that a few of the cytomegalovirus-associated TCR beta chains recognize cytomegalovirus antigens. Cytomegalovirus status was reported to be diagnosed by the classifier with high specificity and sensitivity in both the original and validation cohorts.

Preparation of the library involved the immunoSEQ multiplex PCR assay. Regarding the original processing steps: A statistical classification framework was built for diagnosing cytomegalovirus status from the catalog of TCR beta chain sequences. This immuneACCESS table, as held by TCRdb, lists in-frame sequences with V and J called but not all clones. Of the missing ones, under half trace to an unresolved V gene in checked studies; the others have no known cause. That table supplies the V and J calls and clone size; D and trimming were determined from the DNA. This sample has approximately 150,000 clones in its table, and about nine tenths of those were observed once. Roughly 2.6% of the sample belongs to the ten largest clones. CDR1 MDHEN and CDR2 SYDVKM were looked up in the germline V gene. The CDR3 has 14 amino acids, counting the end cysteine and phenylalanine. Of the read, only the CDR3 DNA is kept; its 42 bases are in frame from base 1. V is pared back by 7 bases and J by 6 bases, with 18 bases lying between the germline termini.

As for this clone: What this receptor recognizes is not known. Base qualities are not recorded, but no much larger clone differs from it by a single base.

The donors were included in the validation cohort of over a hundred subjects, a group kept apart from the roughly 700-subject first cohort. This clonotype originated in a man younger than 35 in good health and CMV-seropositive. The chain links TRBV28 with TRBJ1-2, with no D gene named confidently. The sequencing input was PBMCs. The CDR3 region has the sequence CASNTKSFPHGYTF. The DNA is TGTGCCAGCAACACTAAATCGTTTCCCCATGGCTACACCTTC.